This T cell receptor (beta chain) was identified in a study of T-cell memory formation after mild COVID-19. General study results and limits: SARS-CoV-2 specificity was not confirmed for second-wave clones peaking on day 37. Balance between CD4 and CD8 was seen in clones contracting day 15 to 85, and a CD4+ lean was seen in later expanders.

Remarks on this clonotype: What it binds is unknown.

TCRdb recomputed calls from the 5' RACE reads with MiXCR, one row per CDR3 protein. Altogether more than 350,000 distinct CDR3 sequences are present, 15% to 20% being singletons, with the ten largest covering under 25%. This TCR was sampled from a man younger than 30 who had mild COVID-19 (a few samples of this study predate the infection). Cell type and time point are not known. The sequencing sample was made of PBMCs or a T cell subset sorted from them (not recorded which).

CDR3 residues: CASSQDPYSAADTQYF. Written as DNA, the CDR3 is TGCGCCAGCAGCCAAGACCCCTATAGCGCGGCAGATACGCAGTATTTT. The chain combines TRBV4-3 with TRBJ2-3; the D gene is possibly TRBD2 (5 bases). Germline CDR1 reads LGHNA; CDR2 reads YSLEER. The CDR3 length is 16 residues. Trimming removed 0 bases from V and 4 bases from J, with 14 bases in between.